This T cell receptor beta chain emerged from a study of blood T cell repertoires in COVID-19. Whole-study context: From T cells, B-cell-depleted T cells, or PBMCs came the material, which was cDNA or gDNA.

There are 14 residues in the CDR3. Germline lookup yields CDR1 MNHEY and CDR2 SMNVEV (reference sequence). Unmatched junction bases numbered 11, after V lost 5 bases and J lost 10 bases. This clone was seen only once. Here immunoSEQ multiplex PCR was the method, and the copy in TCRdb shows in-frame clones only, minus some. The table shows 120,000 or so clones, with nearly 90% occurring only once. J is TRBJ2-1 and V is TRBV27, with TRBD2 matching over 7 bases. This clonotype was sampled from a human donor in a cohort sampled during active COVID-19. The sample consisted of peripheral blood. CDR3 loop: CASSRSGGGGEQFF. CDR3 coding DNA: TGTGCCAGCAGTCGATCGGGGGGAGGAGGGGAGCAGTTCTTC.